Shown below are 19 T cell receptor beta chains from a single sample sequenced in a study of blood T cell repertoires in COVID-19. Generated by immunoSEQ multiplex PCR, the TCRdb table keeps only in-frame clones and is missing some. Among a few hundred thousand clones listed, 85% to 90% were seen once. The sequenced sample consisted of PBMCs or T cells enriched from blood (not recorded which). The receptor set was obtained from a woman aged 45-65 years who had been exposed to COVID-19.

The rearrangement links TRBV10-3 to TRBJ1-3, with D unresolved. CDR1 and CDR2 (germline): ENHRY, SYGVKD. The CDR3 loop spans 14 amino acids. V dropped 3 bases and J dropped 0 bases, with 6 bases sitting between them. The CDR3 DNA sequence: TGTGCCATCAGTGACGGGAACTCTGGAAACACCATATATTTT. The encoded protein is CAISDGNSGNTIYF.

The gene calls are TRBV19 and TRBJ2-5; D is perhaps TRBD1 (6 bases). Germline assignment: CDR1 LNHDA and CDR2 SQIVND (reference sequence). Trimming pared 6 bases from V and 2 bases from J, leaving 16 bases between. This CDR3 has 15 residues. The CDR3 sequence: CASRTGTRLQETQYF. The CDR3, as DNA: TGTGCCAGTAGAACCGGGACACGGTTACAAGAGACCCAGTACTTC.

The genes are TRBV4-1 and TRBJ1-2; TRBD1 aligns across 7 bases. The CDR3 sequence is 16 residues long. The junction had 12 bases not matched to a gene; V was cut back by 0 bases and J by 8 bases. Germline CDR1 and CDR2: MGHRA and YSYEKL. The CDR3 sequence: CASSQDPIQGPQGYTF. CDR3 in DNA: TGCGCCAGCAGCCAAGATCCCATACAGGGGCCACAGGGCTACACCTTC.

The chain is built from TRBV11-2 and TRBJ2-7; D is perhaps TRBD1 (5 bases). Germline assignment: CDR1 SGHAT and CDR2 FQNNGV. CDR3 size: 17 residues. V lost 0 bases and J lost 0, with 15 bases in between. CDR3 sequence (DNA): TGTGCCAGCAGCTTAGAACCTTCTGGGGCCCGCTCCTACGAGCAGTACTTC. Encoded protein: CASSLEPSGARSYEQYF.

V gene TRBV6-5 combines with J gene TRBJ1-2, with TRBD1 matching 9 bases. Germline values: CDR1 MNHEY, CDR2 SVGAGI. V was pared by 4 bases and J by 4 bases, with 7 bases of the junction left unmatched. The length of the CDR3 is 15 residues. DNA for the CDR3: TGTGCCAGCAGTTCCACAGGGGGCGCGGGCTATGGCTACACCTTC. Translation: CASSSTGGAGYGYTF.

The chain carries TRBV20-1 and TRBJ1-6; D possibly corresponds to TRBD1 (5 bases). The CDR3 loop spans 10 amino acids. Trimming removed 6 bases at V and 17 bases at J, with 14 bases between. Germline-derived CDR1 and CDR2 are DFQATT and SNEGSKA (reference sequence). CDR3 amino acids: CSAKTDRFHF. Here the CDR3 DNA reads TGCAGTGCGAAGACAGACCGATTCCACTTT.

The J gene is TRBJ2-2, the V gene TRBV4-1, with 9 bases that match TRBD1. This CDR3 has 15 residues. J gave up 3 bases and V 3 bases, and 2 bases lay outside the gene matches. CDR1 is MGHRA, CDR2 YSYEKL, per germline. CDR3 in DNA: TGCGCCAGCAGCCAGGGGACAGGGCACACCGGGGAGCTGTTTTTT. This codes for CASSQGTGHTGELFF.

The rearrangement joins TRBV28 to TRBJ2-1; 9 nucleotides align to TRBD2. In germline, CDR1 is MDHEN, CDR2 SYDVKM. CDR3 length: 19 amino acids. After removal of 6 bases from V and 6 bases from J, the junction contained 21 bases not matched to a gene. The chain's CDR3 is CASSSRRAVRAGGRNEQFF. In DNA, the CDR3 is TGTGCCAGCAGCTCCCGTAGGGCTGTTCGGGCGGGGGGGCGCAATGAGCAGTTCTTC.

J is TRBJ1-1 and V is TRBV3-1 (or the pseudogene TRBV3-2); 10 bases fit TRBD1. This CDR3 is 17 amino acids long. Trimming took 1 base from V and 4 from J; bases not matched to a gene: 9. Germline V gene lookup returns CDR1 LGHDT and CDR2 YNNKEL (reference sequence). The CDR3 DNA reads TGTGCCAGCAGCCAAGTCGGGGACAGGGGTCCCGGCACTGAAGCTTTCTTT. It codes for CASSQVGDRGPGTEAFF.

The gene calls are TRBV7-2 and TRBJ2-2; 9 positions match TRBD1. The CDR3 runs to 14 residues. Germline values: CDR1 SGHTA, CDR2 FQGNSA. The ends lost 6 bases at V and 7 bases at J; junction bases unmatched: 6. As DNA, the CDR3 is TGTGCCAGCAGTCGACAGGGGGTTAACGGGGAGCTGTTTTTT. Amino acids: CASSRQGVNGELFF.

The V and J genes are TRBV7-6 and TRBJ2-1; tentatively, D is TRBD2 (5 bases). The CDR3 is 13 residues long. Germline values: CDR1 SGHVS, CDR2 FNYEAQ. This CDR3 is CATGLGVYNEQFF. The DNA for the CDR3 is TGTGCGACCGGACTCGGAGTCTACAATGAGCAGTTCTTC.

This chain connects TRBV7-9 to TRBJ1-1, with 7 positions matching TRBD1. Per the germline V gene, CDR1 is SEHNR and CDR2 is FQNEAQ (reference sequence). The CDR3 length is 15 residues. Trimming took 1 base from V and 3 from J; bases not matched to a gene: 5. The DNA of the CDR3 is TGTGCCAGCAGCTTAGATAGGGGGCTAGACACTGAAGCTTTCTTT. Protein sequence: CASSLDRGLDTEAFF.

CDR3 in DNA: TGTGCCAGCAGCTTATTGTCCGAGTGGGGGCTCCAAGAGACCCAGTACTTC. This codes for CASSLLSEWGLQETQYF. This chain joins TRBV7-9 and TRBJ2-5; maybe TRBD1 (6 bases). Germline loops: CDR1 SEHNR, CDR2 FQNEAQ (reference sequence). This CDR3 spans 17 amino acids. Trimming removed 2 bases from V and 1 base from J, with 17 bases in between.

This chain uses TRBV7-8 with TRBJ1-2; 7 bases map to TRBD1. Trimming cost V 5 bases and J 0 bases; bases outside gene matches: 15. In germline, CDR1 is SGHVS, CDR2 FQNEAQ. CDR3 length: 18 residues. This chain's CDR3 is CASSPKVMGQSANYGYTF. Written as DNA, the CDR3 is TGTGCCAGCAGCCCAAAGGTCATGGGACAGAGTGCTAACTATGGCTACACCTTC.

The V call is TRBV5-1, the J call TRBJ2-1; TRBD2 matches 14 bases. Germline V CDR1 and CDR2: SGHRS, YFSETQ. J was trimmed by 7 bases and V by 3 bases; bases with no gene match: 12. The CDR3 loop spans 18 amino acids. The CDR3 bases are TGCGCCAGCAGCTCGAAGACTAGCGGGGGGGTTAGGTCAAATGAGCAGTTCTTC. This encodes CASSSKTSGGVRSNEQFF.

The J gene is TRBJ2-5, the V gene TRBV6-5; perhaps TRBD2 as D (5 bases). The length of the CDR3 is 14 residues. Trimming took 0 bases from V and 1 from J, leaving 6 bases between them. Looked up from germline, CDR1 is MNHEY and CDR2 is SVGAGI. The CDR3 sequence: CASSYSSGQETQYF. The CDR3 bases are TGTGCCAGCAGTTACTCGAGCGGCCAAGAGACCCAGTACTTC.

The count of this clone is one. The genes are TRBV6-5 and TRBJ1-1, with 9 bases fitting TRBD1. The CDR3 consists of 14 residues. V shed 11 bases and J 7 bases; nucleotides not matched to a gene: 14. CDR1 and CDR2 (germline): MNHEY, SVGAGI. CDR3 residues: CAAKREQGAGEAFF. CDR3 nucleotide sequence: TGTGCCGCTAAGAGGGAACAGGGGGCCGGTGAAGCTTTCTTT.

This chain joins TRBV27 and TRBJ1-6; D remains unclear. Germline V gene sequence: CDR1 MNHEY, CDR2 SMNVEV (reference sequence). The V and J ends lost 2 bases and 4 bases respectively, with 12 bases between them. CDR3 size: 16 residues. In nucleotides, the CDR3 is TGTGCCAGCAGTTTAGAGGGCCCCCGGTATAATTCACCCCTCCACTTT. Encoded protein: CASSLEGPRYNSPLHF.

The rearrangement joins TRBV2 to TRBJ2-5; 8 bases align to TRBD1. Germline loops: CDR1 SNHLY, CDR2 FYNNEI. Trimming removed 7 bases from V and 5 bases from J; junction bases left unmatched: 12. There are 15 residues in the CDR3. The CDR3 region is CASIMAGTGHETQYF. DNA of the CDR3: TGTGCCAGCATAATGGCCGGGACAGGACACGAGACCCAGTACTTC.